Sequencing of this TCR beta chain was carried out in a study of CD8+CD57+ T cells in acquired aplastic anemia. Background on the study: The sorted CD4+ and CD8+ cells yielded an average approximately 3 ug of DNA. Among healthy donors, CD4+ cells averaged roughly 9.8 million reads. General study results and limits: For CD8+ Simpson's diversity, patients and controls showed no significant difference. Between patients and controls, about 31 CD8+ CDR3 sequences were found in common.

The template for TCR beta VDJ and CDR3 sequence profiling was genomic DNA. TCRdb reprocessed the reads via MiXCR and lists one record per CDR3 protein. This sample has under 200,000 distinct CDR3 sequences, with roughly 48% found just once. In regard to this clonotype: The antigen remains unidentified.

CDR1 SGDLS and CDR2 YYNGEE come from the germline V gene. The ends were cut back, 3 bases at V and 2 bases at J, with 13 bases in the middle. The CDR3 contains 15 residues. Material for sequencing was sorted CD4+, CD8+, or CD8+CD57+ T cells (not recorded which) from PBMCs. V is TRBV9 and J is TRBJ2-3, with a possible D match to TRBD2 (7 bases). The clonotype originates from a human donor in good health. Here the CDR3 reads CASSERGHSTDTQYF. The CDR3 DNA reads as TGTGCCAGCAGCGAGCGGGGACACTCCACAGATACGCAGTATTTT. Combining the CDR3 with reference TRBV9 and TRBJ2-3 gives the whole variable domain DSGVTQTPKHLITATGQRVTLRCSPRSGDLSVYWYQQSLDQGLQFLIQYYNGEERAKGNILERFSAQQFPDLHSELNLSSLELGDSALYFCASSERGHSTDTQYFGPGTRLTVL.